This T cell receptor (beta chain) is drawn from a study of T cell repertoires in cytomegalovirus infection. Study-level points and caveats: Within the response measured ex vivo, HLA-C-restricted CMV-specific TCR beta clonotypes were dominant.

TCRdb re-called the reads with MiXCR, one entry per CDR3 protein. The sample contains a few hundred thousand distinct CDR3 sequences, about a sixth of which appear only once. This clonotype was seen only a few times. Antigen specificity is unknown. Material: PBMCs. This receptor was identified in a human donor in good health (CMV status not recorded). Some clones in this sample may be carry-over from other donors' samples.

The CDR3 DNA sequence: TGTGCCAGCAGCTTCAGACTAGCGGGAGGATTCTACGAGCAGTACTTC. Residues: CASSFRLAGGFYEQYF. The chain links TRBV7-8 to TRBJ2-7; TRBD2 agrees at 13 bases. In germline, CDR1 is SGHVS, CDR2 FQNEAQ. V shed 3 bases, J shed 3 bases, and the junction held 5 bases outside the gene matches. The CDR3 runs 16 residues.